A single sample gave rise to the 32 T cell receptor beta chains below, sequenced in a study of low-dose radiotherapy and immunotherapy resistance in tumors. The time point: before trial treatment. Covering alpha and beta chains, TRAV- and TRBV-specific primers were used for the first-strand cDNA. Both a constant-region primer and a V-primer adapter served to amplify TCRs across roughly 22 PCR cycles. One entry per CDR3 protein, called by TCRdb with MiXCR from the reads. In the table there are about 82,000 distinct CDR3 sequences, approximately 19% of which are singletons. This sample comprised PBMCs, obtained before treatment. These receptor sequences come from a male donor with prostate cancer.

J is TRBJ1-2 and V is TRBV20-1; perhaps TRBD1 as D (5 bases). Germline-derived CDR1 and CDR2 are DFQATT and SNEGSKA (reference sequence). CDR3 length: 13 residues. CDR3 region: CRAKPGTDRSYTF. The CDR3 DNA is TGCAGAGCCAAACCCGGGACGGACCGTTCGTACACCTTC.

A remark on this clonotype: This is likely an artifact of a read error, given a far larger clone one base away. The V and J genes are TRBV7-2 and TRBJ2-1; D may be TRBD2 (5 bases). The germline gives CDR1 SGHTA, CDR2 FQGNSA. The CDR3 is 12 residues long. CDR3 coding DNA: TGCGCCGGCTGGAACCCGGGAAATGAGCAGTTCTTC. It yields the protein CAGWNPGNEQFF.

This clonotype has at least ten counts. The V gene is TRBV20-1, the J gene TRBJ2-2; 7 bases agree with TRBD1. The CDR3 covers 14 residues. Germline V gene data show CDR1 as DFQATT and CDR2 as SNEGSKA (reference sequence). With 2 bases clipped from V and 5 bases from J, the junction kept 5 bases outside the gene matches. The CDR3 DNA follows: TGCAGTGCTAGAAGGGACAGCCTAACCGGGGAGCTGTTTTTT. It is translated as CSARRDSLTGELFF.

This clonotype has at least ten counts. This chain uses TRBV15 with TRBJ2-3; 7 bases are a match to TRBD1. The CDR3 has 15 residues. The V gene end was trimmed by 4 bases and the J gene end by 2 bases; junction bases not matched to a gene: 6. Germline CDR1 LNHNV, CDR2 YYDKDF (reference sequence). The CDR3 bases are TGTGCCACCAGCAAGGACAGGACGTTCACAGATACGCAGTATTTT. Protein sequence: CATSKDRTFTDTQYF.

This clonotype is medium-sized in the sample. The chain couples TRBV6-8 to TRBJ2-7; D remains ambiguous. Trimming removed 3 bases from V and 4 bases from J, with 19 bases in between. The CDR3 covers 16 residues. Germline CDR1 is MNHGY and CDR2 is SAAAGT. The CDR3 DNA sequence: TGTGCCAGCAGTTATGCTGGCCCAGACGGCGGATACGAGCAGTACTTC. Amino acid sequence: CASSYAGPDGGYEQYF.

This clonotype appeared many times. This rearrangement joins TRBV30 to TRBJ2-1, with D possibly being TRBD1 (6 bases). V shed 1 base and J shed 10 bases, with 14 bases lying between them. Germline CDR1 reads GTSNPN; CDR2 reads SVGIG (reference sequence). CDR3 length: 13 amino acids. The CDR3 bases are TGTGCCTGGAGTGAACAGGGACCCACGGAGCAGTTCTTC. Its translation: CAWSEQGPTEQFF.

This clonotype was observed at least ten times. The chain links TRBV18 to TRBJ2-7, with TRBD1 matching 7 bases. There are 16 residues in the CDR3. Unmatched junction bases numbered 13, after V lost 6 bases and J lost 2 bases. The germline CDR1 and CDR2 sequences are KGHSH and LQKENI. This chain's CDR3 is CASSQPDRDPTYEQYF. Here the CDR3 DNA reads TGTGCCAGCTCCCAACCCGACAGGGACCCCACCTACGAGCAGTACTTC.

This clonotype has ten or more counts. The gene calls are TRBV11-2 and TRBJ2-7, with TRBD2 identical over 8 bases. Germline loops: CDR1 SGHAT, CDR2 FQNNGV. V dropped 1 base and J dropped 2; count of bases not matched to a gene: 1. There are 14 residues in the CDR3. CDR3 amino acids: CASSLAGGPYEQYF. CDR3 nucleotides: TGTGCCAGCAGCTTAGCGGGGGGGCCCTACGAGCAGTACTTC.

This clonotype occurred many times. V usage is TRBV19 and J usage is TRBJ1-5; TRBD1 agrees at 7 bases. The V gene end was trimmed by 6 bases and the J gene end by 2 bases; junction bases not matched to a gene: 7. Germline CDR1 LNHDA, CDR2 SQIVND (reference sequence). This CDR3 has 15 residues. The CDR3 coding sequence is TGTGCCAGTAGACCATACAGGGGAGGCAATCAGCCCCAGCATTTT. Translation: CASRPYRGGNQPQHF.

At least ten counts were recorded for this clonotype. The chain couples TRBV20-1 to TRBJ1-4; 9 bases are a match to TRBD1. This CDR3 spans 16 amino acids. Per the germline V gene, CDR1 is DFQATT and CDR2 is SNEGSKA (reference sequence). The V gene end was trimmed by 6 bases and the J gene end by 0 bases; junction bases not matched to a gene: 8. The CDR3 DNA reads TGCAGTGCAAGGACAGGGGAACCTGCAACTAATGAAAAACTGTTTTTT. It specifies CSARTGEPATNEKLFF.

Here the CDR3 reads CASNRAPGKGGGSYNEQFF. The DNA of the CDR3 is TGTGCCAGCAACCGAGCGCCGGGAAAGGGGGGGGGATCCTACAATGAGCAGTTCTTC. The gene calls are TRBV28 and TRBJ2-1, with a weak D call TRBD2 (7 bases). V lost 7 bases and J lost 1, with 26 bases in between. The CDR3 consists of 19 residues. Germline loops: CDR1 MDHEN, CDR2 SYDVKM.

This clonotype was detected ten times or more. The chain combines TRBV6-2 or TRBV6-3 with TRBJ2-2; TRBD2 aligns across 7 bases. Germline loops: CDR1 MNHEY, CDR2 SVGEGT. With 7 bases clipped from V and 5 bases from J, the junction kept 4 bases outside the gene matches. The CDR3 has 13 residues. The chain's CDR3 is CASNPSGTGELFF. The CDR3 nucleotides are TGTGCCAGCAATCCTAGCGGAACCGGGGAGCTGTTTTTT.

Details on this clonotype: Being one base from a much bigger clone, this may be a read error. This rearrangement joins TRBV10-1 to TRBJ2-7; 10 bases line up with TRBD1. V shed 6 bases and J 7 bases; nucleotides not matched to a gene: 15. Germline CDR1 reads WNHNN; CDR2 reads SYGVQD (reference sequence). The CDR3 sequence is 16 residues long. This CDR3 is CASSDTGTGVGNEQYF. The DNA of the CDR3 is TGCGCCAGCAGCGATACCGGGACAGGGGTAGGCAATGAGCAGTACTTC.

As concerns this clonotype: A read error is the likely source, as a far larger clone sits one nucleotide away. The CDR3: CASSPHRASGNNEQYF. The CDR3 DNA sequence: TGTGCCAGCAGTCCCCACAGAGCTAGCGGGAACAATGAGCAGTACTTC. This chain joins TRBV12-3 or TRBV12-4 and TRBJ2-5, with 9 positions matching TRBD2. The CDR3 runs 16 residues. J lost 11 bases, V lost 5 bases, and 18 bases had no gene match.

This clonotype was seen many times. This chain links TRBV2 with TRBJ1-1, with D perhaps matching TRBD1 (5 bases). This CDR3 has 11 residues. Looked up from germline, CDR1 is SNHLY and CDR2 is FYNNEI. Trimming removed 7 bases from V and 6 bases from J, with 9 bases in between. CDR3: CASKGRAEAFF. DNA for the CDR3: TGTGCCAGCAAGGGGAGGGCTGAAGCTTTCTTT.

There are many counts of this clonotype. The chain employs TRBV28 and TRBJ2-7; 10 bases match TRBD1. CDR3 length: 15 residues. After removal of 6 bases from V and 8 bases from J, the junction contained 13 bases not matched to a gene. The V gene's germline CDR1 is MDHEN and CDR2 SYDVKM. The CDR3 bases are TGTGCCAGCAGCCGATCCCGGGACAGGGGATCCAAGCAGTACTTC. Translated, it gives CASSRSRDRGSKQYF.

The CDR3, as DNA: TGCAGTGCTAGAGATTGGTTCCCAGGGAAAAACAATGAGCAGTTCTTC. Protein sequence: CSARDWFPGKNNEQFF. The J gene is TRBJ2-1, the V gene TRBV20-1; perhaps TRBD1 as D (5 bases). V was trimmed by 0 bases and J by 5 bases, leaving 17 bases between them. The V gene's germline CDR1 is DFQATT and CDR2 SNEGSKA (reference sequence). The CDR3 runs 16 residues.

This clonotype was observed many times. The chain couples TRBV5-1 to TRBJ2-3, with D maybe TRBD1 (5 bases). The germline gives CDR1 SGHRS, CDR2 YFSETQ. The CDR3 loop spans 14 amino acids. Trimming shortened V by 3 bases and J by 4 bases, and 12 bases separated the two germline ends. The CDR3 sequence is CASSSGPSPDTQYF. In DNA, the CDR3 is TGCGCCAGCAGCTCAGGGCCTTCCCCAGATACGCAGTATTTT.

This clonotype came up a few times. The chain couples TRBV4-3 to TRBJ2-5, with D unresolved. Trimming took 4 bases from V and 1 from J, leaving 10 bases between them. There are 14 residues in the CDR3. Germline V gene sequence: CDR1 LGHNA, CDR2 YSLEER. CDR3 sequence: CASSRTGLQETQYF. Written as DNA, the CDR3 is TGCGCCAGCAGCCGCACTGGCCTCCAAGAGACCCAGTACTTC.

This clonotype was found a few times. V is TRBV7-3 and J is TRBJ2-7, with 7 bases that match TRBD1. The trim removed 0 bases at V and 3 bases at J, leaving 20 bases unmatched. The CDR3 spans 20 residues. CDR1 SGHTA and CDR2 FQGTGA come from the germline V gene. The CDR3 loop reads CASSLTPGTEEAQPHYEQYF. The CDR3 nucleotides read TGTGCCAGCAGCTTAACACCCGGGACAGAAGAAGCACAACCACACTACGAGCAGTACTTC.

This clonotype has a count of ten or more. CDR3 amino acids: CASKAGASQETQYF. DNA for the CDR3: TGTGCCAGCAAGGCTGGGGCATCACAAGAGACCCAGTACTTC. V gene TRBV11-3 combines with J gene TRBJ2-5; tentative D call: TRBD1 (5 bases). CDR1 and CDR2 (germline): SGHNT, YENEEA. V lost 7 bases to trimming and J lost 2 bases, with 14 bases between them. The CDR3 is 14 residues long.

This clonotype showed up many times. The chain recombines TRBV28 with TRBJ2-5; 7 bases are shared with TRBD1. This CDR3 spans 12 amino acids. The V segment lost 6 bases and the J segment 5 bases; nucleotides outside the gene matches: 3. The germline V gene encodes CDR1 MDHEN and CDR2 SYDVKM. DNA of the CDR3: TGTGCCAGCAGGAGGGGGCTGGAGACCCAGTACTTC. Protein: CASRRGLETQYF.

This clonotype was seen many times. The J gene is TRBJ1-1, the V gene TRBV28; D gene ambiguous. Trimming cost V 7 bases and J 3 bases, with 15 bases left between them. The V gene's germline CDR1 is MDHEN and CDR2 SYDVKM. This CDR3 has 14 residues. CDR3 protein: CASNTIRGYTEAFF. The CDR3 nucleotides read TGTGCCAGCAATACCATACGGGGATACACTGAAGCTTTCTTT.

This clonotype came up many times. The CDR3 nucleotides are TGTGCCAGCAGCTTACCGGGACAGGGGTTAGATACGCAGTATTTT. Protein sequence: CASSLPGQGLDTQYF. This chain uses TRBV5-4 with TRBJ2-3; TRBD1 matches at 10 bases. V shed 2 bases and J 5 bases; nucleotides not matched to a gene: 5. CDR1 SGHNT and CDR2 YYREEE come from the germline V gene (reference sequence). This CDR3 is built from 15 residues.

This clonotype was detected many times. The chain combines TRBV2 with TRBJ2-1; either TRBD1 or TRBD2 may fit D (6 bases each). Per the germline V gene, CDR1 is SNHLY and CDR2 is FYNNEI. V lost 10 bases and J 13 bases, leaving 17 bases between the germline ends. This CDR3 contains 11 residues. The CDR3 bases are TGTGCCATCATGGGGGGCGCTACCCAGTTCTTC. Translating it yields CAIMGGATQFF.

This clonotype has ten or more counts. The chain joins TRBV20-1 to TRBJ1-3; D remains unclear. The CDR3 covers 14 residues. Germline assignment: CDR1 DFQATT and CDR2 SNEGSKA (reference sequence). Trimming cost V 2 bases and J 4 bases, with 12 bases left between them. The CDR3 is CSARKGTAGNTIYF. CDR3 nucleotides: TGCAGTGCTAGAAAGGGTACGGCCGGAAACACCATATATTTT.

This clonotype occurred many times. The gene calls are TRBV11-2 and TRBJ2-5, with TRBD2 matching over 9 bases. The CDR3 covers 15 residues. Germline-derived CDR1 and CDR2 are SGHAT and FQNNGV. J gave up 8 bases and V 0 bases, and 7 bases lay outside the gene matches. The CDR3 is CASSLESGGRATQYF. The CDR3 DNA reads TGTGCCAGCAGCTTAGAAAGTGGCGGGAGGGCCACCCAGTACTTC.

This clonotype was counted ten times or more. The V and J genes are TRBV28 and TRBJ1-1, with TRBD1 matching 8 bases. There are 15 residues in the CDR3. V was clipped by 5 bases and J by 8 bases; unmatched bases: 13. In germline, CDR1 is MDHEN, CDR2 SYDVKM. The CDR3: CASSQPQGAAIEAFF. The CDR3 DNA reads TGTGCCAGCAGTCAGCCCCAGGGGGCGGCTATAGAAGCTTTCTTT. Filled out from reference TRBV28 and TRBJ1-1, the complete variable domain reads DVKVTQSSRYLVKRTGEKVFLECVQDMDHENMFWYRQDPGLGLRLIYFSYDVKMKEKGDIPEGYSVSREKKERFSLILESASTNQTSMYLCASSQPQGAAIEAFFGQGTRLTVV.

This clonotype was seen many times. This chain links TRBV2 with TRBJ1-5; 7 bases match TRBD1. CDR3 length: 14 residues. V lost 5 bases to trimming and J lost 2 bases; unmatched junction nucleotides: 3. The germline CDR1 and CDR2 sequences are SNHLY and FYNNEI. CDR3 sequence: CASSLTGGNQPQHF. The CDR3 bases are TGTGCCAGCAGTCTAACAGGGGGCAATCAGCCCCAGCATTTT.

By share, this clonotype ranks as medium-sized. V and J are TRBV6-2 or TRBV6-3 and TRBJ2-5, with D perhaps given as TRBD1 or TRBD2 (5 bases each). The CDR3 is 15 amino acids. The germline gives CDR1 MNHEY, CDR2 SVGEGT. V gave up 4 bases and J gave up 0 bases, with 12 bases separating them. The CDR3 DNA sequence: TGTGCCAGCAGTTGGGCCGGGACCAACCAAGAGACCCAGTACTTC. As protein: CASSWAGTNQETQYF.

The table lists this clonotype with many counts. The chain employs TRBV5-1 and TRBJ1-1; D perhaps matches TRBD1 (6 bases). Per the germline V gene, CDR1 is SGHRS and CDR2 is YFSETQ. The V end lost 4 bases, the J end lost 1 base, and 20 bases lay between the germline ends. The CDR3 sequence is 17 residues long. DNA for the CDR3: TGCGCCAGCAGCCTCTGGGGGGGGGGCACGGGGAACACTGAAGCTTTCTTT. Protein product: CASSLWGGGTGNTEAFF. Complete variable domain (other parts from reference TRBV5-1 and TRBJ1-1): KAGVTQTPRYLIKTRGQQVTLSCSPISGHRSVSWYQQTPGQGLQFLFEYFSETQRNKGNFPGRFSGRQFSNSRSEMNVSTLELGDSALYLCASSLWGGGTGNTEAFFGQGTRLTVV.

The chain employs TRBV6-8 and TRBJ2-7; D is unresolved. Trimming cost V 5 bases and J 6 bases, with 8 bases left between them. Germline CDR1 and CDR2: MNHGY and SAAAGT. The CDR3 loop spans 11 amino acids. The CDR3 loop is CASSELVEQYF. Written as DNA, the CDR3 is TGTGCCAGCAGTGAATTAGTCGAGCAGTACTTC.